One and the same sample provided the 24 T cell receptor beta chains below, sequenced in a study of cytomegalovirus exposure and HLA in healthy donors. 60 Vbeta and 13 Jbeta primers were used in PCR. TCRdb's table, derived via immunoSEQ multiplex PCR, lists solely in-frame clones and lacks some. The sample lists under 200,000 clones, around three quarters seen once, with approximately 0.7% in the top ten. The sample consisted of PBMCs. The receptors were gathered from a woman aged 40-49 years in good health and CMV-seronegative.

The genes are TRBV19 and TRBJ1-4, with D tentatively TRBD1 (5 bases). The germline V and J ends were trimmed by 5 bases and 8 bases, with 9 bases remaining between them. Per the germline V gene, CDR1 is LNHDA and CDR2 is SQIVND (reference sequence). This CDR3 contains 12 residues. CDR3 DNA sequence: TGTGCCAGTAGTCAGGGTGGCGAAAAACTGTTTTTT. This codes for CASSQGGEKLFF.

The rearrangement joins TRBV6-1 to TRBJ2-1; D gene uncertain. Germline V gene lookup returns CDR1 MNHNS and CDR2 SASEGT. This CDR3 has 13 residues. Trimming took off 8 bases at V and 5 bases at J, with 13 bases between the two ends. CDR3 region: CASLRGYNNEQFF. Here the CDR3 DNA reads TGTGCCAGCCTTAGAGGTTACAACAATGAGCAGTTCTTC.

The chain is built from TRBV6-1 and TRBJ1-1; TRBD1 matches at 12 bases. The CDR3 contains 15 residues. V lost 5 bases, J lost 12 bases, and 13 bases stayed unmatched. Germline assignment: CDR1 MNHNS and CDR2 SASEGT. CDR3 residues: CASSSTHTGTGGTFF. CDR3 nucleotides: TGTGCCAGCAGTTCCACCCACACCGGGACAGGGGGCACTTTCTTT.

This clone appeared a few times. CDR3: CASSVVTGQQFF. DNA for the CDR3: TGTGCCAGCAGCGTAGTAACAGGACAGCAGTTCTTC. The chain combines TRBV9 with TRBJ2-1; a possible D gene is TRBD1 (5 bases). There are 12 residues in the CDR3. Trimming pared 0 bases from V and 11 bases from J, leaving 9 bases between. Looked up from germline, CDR1 is SGDLS and CDR2 is YYNGEE.

This clone occurred once. The J gene is TRBJ2-3, the V gene TRBV5-6; 10 bases are a match to TRBD1. Trimming at V came to 4 bases and at J to 3 bases, leaving 8 bases not matched to a gene. CDR1 is SGHDT and CDR2 is YYEEEE in the germline V gene. CDR3 size: 16 residues. Written as DNA, the CDR3 is TGTGCCAGCAGCGAGAGGACAGGGGGGAAGACAGATACGCAGTATTTT. It codes for CASSERTGGKTDTQYF.

The rearrangement links TRBV10-3 to TRBJ2-3; D is undetermined. V gave up 5 bases and J gave up 6 bases, with 6 bases separating them. The CDR3 spans 11 residues. Germline V gene sequence: CDR1 ENHRY, CDR2 SYGVKD. DNA of the CDR3: TGTGCCATCAGTTACGGGGATACGCAGTATTTT. Translation gives CAISYGDTQYF.

The chain carries TRBV10-3 and TRBJ1-2; possible D gene TRBD1, 6 bases. The CDR3 has 12 residues. CDR1 ENHRY and CDR2 SYGVKD come from the germline V gene. Trimming shortened V by 7 bases and J by 5 bases, and 11 bases separated the two germline ends. CDR3 amino acids: CAINRDRYGYTF. The DNA for the CDR3 is TGTGCCATCAACAGGGATAGGTATGGCTACACCTTC.

This clone was observed a handful of times. This chain links TRBV30 with TRBJ2-7; D is undetermined. Germline CDR1 and CDR2: GTSNPN and SVGIG (reference sequence). Trimming pared 2 bases from V and 5 bases from J, leaving 4 bases between. This CDR3 has 10 residues. In nucleotides, the CDR3 is TGTGCCTGGAGTTACAACGAGCAGTACTTC. This gives the protein CAWSYNEQYF.

The chain is built from TRBV27 and TRBJ1-2; D is ambiguous. CDR3 size: 12 residues. Germline V gene data show CDR1 as MNHEY and CDR2 as SMNVEV (reference sequence). Trimming stripped 11 bases from V and 0 bases from J, with 10 bases between. CDR3 sequence: CASGRANYGYTF. The CDR3 DNA follows: TGTGCCTCCGGGAGAGCTAACTATGGCTACACCTTC.

The gene calls are TRBV2 and TRBJ2-3; D is possibly TRBD1 (5 bases). Germline CDR1 is SNHLY and CDR2 is FYNNEI. This CDR3 has 16 residues. Trimming took 7 bases from V and 6 from J, leaving 23 bases between them. CDR3 nucleotides: TGTGCCAGCACTCTCAGGGCCTTGACAAGTAGGGATACGCAGTATTTT. It specifies CASTLRALTSRDTQYF.

The chain couples TRBV6-5 to TRBJ2-6, with no clear D. The CDR3 has 16 amino acids. V lost 0 bases, J lost 2 bases, and 8 bases lay in between. CDR1 is MNHEY, CDR2 SVGAGI, per germline. This CDR3 reads CASSYSRVAGANVLTF. CDR3 sequence (DNA): TGTGCCAGCAGTTACTCGAGAGTGGCTGGGGCCAACGTCCTGACTTTC.

The rearrangement joins TRBV23-1 to TRBJ1-3; 7 bases line up with TRBD1. TRBV23-1 is known as an ORF, though its function is uncertain. Germline trimming cut 3 bases from V and 4 bases from J; bases unmatched to any gene: 12. The CDR3 runs to 17 residues. CDR3 coding DNA: TGCGCCAGCAGTCACCCCACTTCGACAGGGACCGGAAACACCATATATTTT. Translated: CASSHPTSTGTGNTIYF.

The chain joins TRBV6-1 to TRBJ2-2; 7 bases align to TRBD1. Germline loops: CDR1 MNHNS, CDR2 SASEGT. The V gene end was trimmed by 8 bases and the J gene end by 6 bases; junction bases not matched to a gene: 12. CDR3 size: 15 residues. DNA for the CDR3: TGTGCCAGCCGTAGACAGGGTGGCCCCCCCGGGGAGCTGTTTTTT. It specifies CASRRQGGPPGELFF.

The chain uses TRBV10-3 and TRBJ1-5; D unresolved. Trimming took 3 bases from V and 5 from J, leaving 14 bases between them. Germline assignment: CDR1 ENHRY and CDR2 SYGVKD. The CDR3 extends over 15 amino acids. CDR3 sequence (DNA): TGTGCCATCAGTGACCCGGGGAATGGCGATCAGCCCCAGCATTTT. Encoded protein: CAISDPGNGDQPQHF.

The gene calls are TRBV7-3 and TRBJ2-1, with 9 bases lining up with TRBD2. With V trimmed by 5 bases and J by 6 bases, 8 bases remained unmatched. Germline loops: CDR1 SGHTA, CDR2 FQGTGA. The CDR3 covers 15 residues. Written as DNA, the CDR3 is TGTGCCAGCAGCCCTGATAGCGGGAGAGGCAATGAGCAGTTCTTC. Translated, it gives CASSPDSGRGNEQFF.

The chain joins TRBV29-1 to TRBJ2-7; TRBD1 matches at 12 bases. The CDR3 runs 15 residues. CDR1 is SQVTM, CDR2 ANQGSEA, per germline. With 6 bases clipped from V and 6 bases from J, the junction kept 12 bases outside the gene matches. CDR3 coding DNA: TGCAGCGTCGCCTCACTCCGGGACAGGGGGCGCGAGCAGTACTTC. It specifies CSVASLRDRGREQYF.

V and J are TRBV7-4 and TRBJ2-7; D remains unclear. Germline values: CDR1 SGHVT, CDR2 SQSDAQ. This CDR3 comprises 16 residues. Between the trimmed V and J ends, which lost 0 bases and 2 bases, there was a span of 14 bases. CDR3 nucleotides: TGTGCCAGCAGCTTAGCGGGCCAAACCAGCACCTACGAGCAGTACTTC. Protein: CASSLAGQTSTYEQYF. The whole variable domain, filled in from reference TRBV7-4 and TRBJ2-7, reads GAGVSQSPRYKVAKRGRDVALRCDSISGHVTLYWYRQTLGQGSEVLTYSQSDAQRDKSGRPSGRFSAERPERSVSTLKIQRTEQGDSAVYLCASSLAGQTSTYEQYFGPGTRLTVT.

This clone came up a few times. The V and J genes are TRBV2 and TRBJ1-1, with D unresolved. V shed 6 bases and J shed 4 bases, with 9 bases lying between them. CDR1 is SNHLY and CDR2 is FYNNEI in the germline V gene. This CDR3 is built from 12 residues. CDR3: CASRAGFTEAFF. CDR3 coding DNA: TGTGCCAGCAGAGCAGGTTTCACTGAAGCTTTCTTT.

This sequence joins TRBV2 and TRBJ1-5; D unresolved. The V gene's germline CDR1 is SNHLY and CDR2 FYNNEI. The CDR3 runs to 16 residues. The V end lost 6 bases, the J end lost 5 bases, and 20 bases lay between the germline ends. CDR3 sequence: CASRGGSLRVHQPQHF. In nucleotides, the CDR3 is TGTGCCAGCAGAGGAGGGAGTTTGAGGGTACATCAGCCCCAGCATTTT.

V is TRBV7-8 and J is TRBJ2-1; 11 nucleotides align to TRBD1. Germline-derived CDR1 and CDR2 are SGHVS and FQNEAQ. This CDR3 has 16 amino acids. V shed 5 bases and J 1 base; nucleotides not matched to a gene: 4. This chain's CDR3 is CASSPRDRGSYNEQFF. CDR3 in DNA: TGTGCCAGCAGCCCGAGGGACAGGGGGTCCTACAATGAGCAGTTCTTC.

The chain has TRBV18 and TRBJ1-6; D unresolved. CDR3 length: 16 amino acids. Trimming pared 6 bases from V and 0 bases from J, leaving 12 bases between. Looked up from germline, CDR1 is KGHSH and CDR2 is LQKENI. The CDR3 DNA reads TGTGCCAGCTCCAGCGGGTCCGTCTCCTATAATTCACCCCTCCACTTT. As protein: CASSSGSVSYNSPLHF.

This CDR3 is CASVRGTGTTGGYTF. In DNA form, the CDR3 reads TGTGCCAGTGTTAGGGGGACAGGCACAACGGGTGGCTACACCTTC. The chain carries TRBV19 and TRBJ1-2, with 8 positions matching TRBD1. This CDR3 is built from 15 residues. Unmatched junction bases numbered 15, after V lost 8 bases and J lost 7 bases. The germline gives CDR1 LNHDA, CDR2 SQIVND (reference sequence).

The rearrangement joins TRBV4-2 to TRBJ2-1; D ambiguous. The CDR3 has 13 residues. V was pared by 1 base and J by 12 bases, with 13 bases between. CDR1 and CDR2 (germline): LGHNA, YNFKEQ. CDR3 sequence reads: CASSQGISSPQFF. CDR3 in DNA: TGTGCCAGCAGCCAAGGTATATCGAGCCCGCAGTTCTTC.

V is TRBV28 and J is TRBJ1-2, with 9 nucleotides matching TRBD1. With V trimmed by 4 bases and J by 7 bases, 7 bases remained unmatched. Germline CDR1 reads MDHEN; CDR2 reads SYDVKM. CDR3 length equals 14 residues. DNA for the CDR3: TGTGCCAGCAGTTCGCCACAGGGGGCGCGTGGCTACACCTTC. Protein product: CASSSPQGARGYTF.